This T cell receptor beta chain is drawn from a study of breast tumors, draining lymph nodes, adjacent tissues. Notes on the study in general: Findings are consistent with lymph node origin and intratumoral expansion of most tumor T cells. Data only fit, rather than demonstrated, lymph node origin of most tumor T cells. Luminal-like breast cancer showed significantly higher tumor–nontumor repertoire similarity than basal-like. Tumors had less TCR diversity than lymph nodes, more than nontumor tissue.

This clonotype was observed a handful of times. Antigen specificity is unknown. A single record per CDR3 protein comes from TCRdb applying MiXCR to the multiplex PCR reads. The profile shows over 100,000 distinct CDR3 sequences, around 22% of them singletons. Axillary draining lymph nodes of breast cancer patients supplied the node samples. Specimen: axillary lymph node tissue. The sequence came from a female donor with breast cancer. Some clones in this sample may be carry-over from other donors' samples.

CDR3 in DNA: TGTGCCTGGGGGACTAGCGGAACCCGCACAGATACGCAGTATTTT. Its protein product is CAWGTSGTRTDTQYF. The gene calls are TRBV30 and TRBJ2-3, with 11 bases identical to TRBD2. CDR1 and CDR2 from the germline V gene are GTSNPN and SVGIG (reference sequence). The CDR3 totals 15 residues. V gave up 5 bases and J gave up 1 base; unmatched junction bases: 5.